These 13 T cell receptor beta chains share one sample of origin, sequenced in a study of CD8 T cells in ankylosing spondylitis. MiXCR, run by TCRdb on the 5' RACE reads, gives a single entry per CDR3 protein. The sample includes about 480,000 distinct CDR3 sequences, roughly 18% of them seen just once. Antigens of these TCRs are unknown. Study findings and constraints: Typical of ankylosing spondylitis blood, it appeared, was a TCR beta motif of under 10 highly homologous variants.

The sample consisted of blood, either unsorted or a sorted T cell fraction (not recorded which). The receptors were gathered from a male donor with ankylosing spondylitis.

The genes are TRBV19 and TRBJ2-2; possibly TRBD1 for D (6 bases). From germline, CDR1 is LNHDA and CDR2 SQIVND (reference sequence). The CDR3 length is 13 residues. With 9 bases removed from V and 5 bases from J, the gap between germline ends came to 13 bases. CDR3 sequence: CASRQVGTGELFF. DNA for the CDR3: TGTGCCAGCCGACAGGTGGGGACCGGGGAGCTGTTTTTT. Based on the CDR3 plus reference TRBV19 and TRBJ2-2, the full variable domain is DGGITQSPKYLFRKEGQNVTLSCEQNLNHDAMYWYRQDPGQGLRLIYYSQIVNDFQKGDIAEGYSVSREKKESFPLTVTSAQKNPTAFYLCASRQVGTGELFFGEGSRLTVL.

This chain connects TRBV12-3 or TRBV12-4 to TRBJ2-7; tentatively, D is TRBD2 (5 bases). With 2 bases removed from V and 4 bases from J, the gap between germline ends came to 18 bases. CDR3 size: 16 residues. CDR3 amino acids: CASSLWARGSLYEQYF. For the CDR3, the DNA is TGTGCCAGCAGTTTATGGGCGAGAGGGAGTTTGTACGAGCAGTACTTC.

The rearrangement links TRBV20-1 to TRBJ2-3; D may correspond to TRBD1 or TRBD2 (5 bases each). This CDR3 is built from 16 residues. V lost 2 bases and J lost 4, with 19 bases in between. Germline V CDR1 and CDR2: DFQATT, SNEGSKA (reference sequence). The CDR3 DNA reads as TGCAGTGCTAGAACCCCGGGGCAGGGCTCTTCAGATACGCAGTATTTT. Its translation is CSARTPGQGSSDTQYF.

The chain links TRBV12-5 to TRBJ2-3, with D unclear. CDR1 is LGHNT, CDR2 FRNRAP, per germline. This CDR3 has 11 amino acids. Trimming cost V 6 bases and J 6 bases, with 7 bases left between them. CDR3 region: CASGPEDTQYF. CDR3 DNA sequence: TGTGCTAGTGGCCCCGAGGATACGCAGTATTTT.

This clonotype was seen only a few times. The gene calls are TRBV18 and TRBJ1-5, with 7 bases fitting TRBD1. The CDR3 spans 16 residues. The V and J ends lost 8 bases and 0 bases, in that order; junction bases with no gene match: 10. In germline, CDR1 is KGHSH, CDR2 LQKENI. CDR3 residues: CASPGDRLHSNQPQHF. CDR3 bases: TGTGCCAGCCCCGGGGACAGACTTCATAGCAATCAGCCCCAGCATTTT.

This clonotype was counted ten times or more. The chain links TRBV12-3 or TRBV12-4 to TRBJ1-2; no reliable D call. Between the trimmed V and J ends, which lost 3 bases and 0 bases, there was a span of 2 bases. This CDR3 comprises 12 residues. CDR3 in DNA: TGTGCCAGCAGTTTCCCTAACTATGGCTACACCTTC. Protein: CASSFPNYGYTF.

The sample holds many counts of this clonotype. The genes are TRBV12-3 or TRBV12-4 and TRBJ1-1; tentative D call: TRBD1 (6 bases). The CDR3 covers 14 residues. V was cut by 6 bases and J by 8 bases, with 19 bases left in between. CDR3 sequence: CASRRALGQTEAFF. For the CDR3, the DNA is TGTGCCAGCAGGCGGGCCCTAGGACAGACAGAAGCTTTCTTT.

This clonotype has only a few counts. This sequence joins TRBV5-1 and TRBJ1-5; D not certain. The germline gives CDR1 SGHRS, CDR2 YFSETQ. V lost 2 bases to trimming and J lost 6 bases, with 12 bases between them. The CDR3 totals 14 residues. For the CDR3, the DNA is TGCGCCAGCAGCTTTACGCCGGCTACTCAGCCCCAGCATTTT. Translation gives CASSFTPATQPQHF.

This clonotype occurred a few times. The J gene is TRBJ1-2, the V gene TRBV25-1, with a possible D match to TRBD1 (5 bases). Germline loops: CDR1 MGHDK, CDR2 SYGVNS. There are 15 residues in the CDR3. The germline V and J ends were trimmed by 2 bases and 5 bases, with 15 bases remaining between them. The CDR3 loop is CASSEPRQGGYGYTF. The DNA for the CDR3 is TGTGCCAGCAGTGAACCCCGCCAGGGAGGGTATGGCTACACCTTC.

This clonotype showed up just a few times. The chain employs TRBV4-3 and TRBJ2-2; D might be TRBD2 (6 bases). Germline V CDR1 and CDR2: LGHNA, YSLEER. V lost 0 bases, J lost 6 bases, and 11 bases lay in between. The CDR3 has 15 amino acids. The CDR3 nucleotides are TGCGCCAGCAGCCAAGAAAGCGGGTATGCCGGGGAGCTGTTTTTT. This translates into CASSQESGYAGELFF.

This chain connects TRBV30 to TRBJ1-3, with D tentatively TRBD1 (5 bases). Germline V gene data show CDR1 as GTSNPN and CDR2 as SVGIG (reference sequence). V was shortened by 2 bases and J by 0 bases, with 11 bases between the two germline ends. This CDR3 is built from 15 residues. The CDR3 DNA is TGTGCCTGGAGTCGACAGCCGACCTCTGGAAACACCATATATTTT. Protein: CAWSRQPTSGNTIYF.

This clonotype has a handful of counts. The V gene is TRBV20-1, the J gene TRBJ1-2, with D maybe TRBD1 (5 bases). Trimming removed 0 bases at V and 3 bases at J, with 14 bases between. The length of the CDR3 is 15 residues. CDR1 and CDR2 (germline): DFQATT, SNEGSKA (reference sequence). The CDR3 DNA reads as TGCAGTGCTAGAGACCTTCAGGGAGGGGACTATGGCTACACCTTC. Encoded protein: CSARDLQGGDYGYTF.

In this sample, this clonotype turned up a few times. The V and J genes are TRBV3-1 and TRBJ2-2; the D is unclear. Trimming shortened V by 5 bases and J by 5 bases, and 6 bases separated the two germline ends. Germline CDR1 LGHDT, CDR2 YNNKEL (reference sequence). CDR3 size: 12 residues. In DNA, the CDR3 is TGTGCCAGCAGCAAAGGGACCGGGGAGCTGTTTTTT. Translation gives CASSKGTGELFF.